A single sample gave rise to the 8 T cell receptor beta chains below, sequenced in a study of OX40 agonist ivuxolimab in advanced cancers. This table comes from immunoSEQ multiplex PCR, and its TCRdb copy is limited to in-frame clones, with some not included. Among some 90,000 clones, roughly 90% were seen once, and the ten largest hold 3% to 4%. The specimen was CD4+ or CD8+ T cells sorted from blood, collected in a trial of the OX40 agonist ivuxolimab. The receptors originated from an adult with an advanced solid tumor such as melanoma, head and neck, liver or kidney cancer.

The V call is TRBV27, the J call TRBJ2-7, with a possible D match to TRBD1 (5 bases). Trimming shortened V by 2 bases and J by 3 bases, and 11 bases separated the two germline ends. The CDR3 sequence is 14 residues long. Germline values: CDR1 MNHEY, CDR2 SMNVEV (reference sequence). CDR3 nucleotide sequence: TGTGCCAGCAGTTTAATAGGGGTAGGCTACGAGCAGTACTTC. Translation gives CASSLIGVGYEQYF.

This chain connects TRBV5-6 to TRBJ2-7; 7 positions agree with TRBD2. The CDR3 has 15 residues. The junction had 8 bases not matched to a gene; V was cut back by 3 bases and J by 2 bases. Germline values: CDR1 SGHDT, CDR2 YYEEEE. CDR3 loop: CASSSQGGGTYEQYF. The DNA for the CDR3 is TGTGCCAGCAGCTCCCAAGGCGGGGGAACCTACGAGCAGTACTTC.

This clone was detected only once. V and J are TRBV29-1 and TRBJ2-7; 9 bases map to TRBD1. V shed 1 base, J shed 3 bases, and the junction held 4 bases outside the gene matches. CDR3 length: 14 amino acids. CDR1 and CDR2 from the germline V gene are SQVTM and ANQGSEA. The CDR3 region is CSVEGGTGSYEQYF. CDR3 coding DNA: TGCAGCGTTGAAGGAGGGACAGGGAGCTACGAGCAGTACTTC.

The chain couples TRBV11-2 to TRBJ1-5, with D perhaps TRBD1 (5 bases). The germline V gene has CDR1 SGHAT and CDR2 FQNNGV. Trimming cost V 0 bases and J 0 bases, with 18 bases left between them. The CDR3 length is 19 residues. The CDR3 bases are TGTGCCAGCAGCTTAGATCATATCCGGGGGGGAACTAGCAATCAGCCCCAGCATTTT. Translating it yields CASSLDHIRGGTSNQPQHF.

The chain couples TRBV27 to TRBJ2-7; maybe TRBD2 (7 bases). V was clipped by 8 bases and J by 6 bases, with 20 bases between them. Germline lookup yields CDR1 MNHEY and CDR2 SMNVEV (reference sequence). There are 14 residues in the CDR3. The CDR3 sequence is CASPVVPGGREQYF. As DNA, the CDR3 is TGTGCCAGCCCCGTCGTCCCGGGGGGCCGCGAGCAGTACTTC.

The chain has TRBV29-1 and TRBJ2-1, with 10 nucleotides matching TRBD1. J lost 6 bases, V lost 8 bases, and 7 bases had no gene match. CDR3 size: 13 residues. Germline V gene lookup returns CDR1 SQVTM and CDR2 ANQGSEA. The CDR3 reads CSPRDRGVNEQFF. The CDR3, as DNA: TGCAGCCCCCGGGACAGGGGTGTCAATGAGCAGTTCTTC.

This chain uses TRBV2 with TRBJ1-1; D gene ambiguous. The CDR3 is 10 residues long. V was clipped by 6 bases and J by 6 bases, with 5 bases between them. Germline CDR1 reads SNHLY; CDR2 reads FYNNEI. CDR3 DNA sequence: TGTGCCAGCAGGGGCGCTGAAGCTTTCTTT. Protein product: CASRGAEAFF.

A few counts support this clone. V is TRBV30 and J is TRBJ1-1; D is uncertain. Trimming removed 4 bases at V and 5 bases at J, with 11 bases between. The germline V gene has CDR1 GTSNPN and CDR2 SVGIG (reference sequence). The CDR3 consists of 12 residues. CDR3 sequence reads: CAWMGSGTEAFF. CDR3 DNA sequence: TGTGCCTGGATGGGGTCGGGGACTGAAGCTTTCTTT.